This T cell receptor (beta chain) was sequenced in a study of blood T cell repertoires in COVID-19. Study details: Acute-phase and convalescent COVID-19 samples originated in the United States, Italy and Spain.

Authors' analysis steps: How many nucleated cells were present was estimated from reference gene primer amplification. Measured with immunoSEQ multiplex PCR; TCRdb has only the in-frame clones, and not every one. V and J calls plus clone size are reproduced from that table; the DNA served to infer D and trimming. Of roughly 430,000 clones in the sample, approximately 90% were seen once. Exposed enrollees had met someone with a PCR-confirmed or clinician-diagnosed COVID-19 case at some point within the 2 weeks before study entry. V lost 0 bases and J lost 3; bases outside the gene matches: 2. This CDR3 is built from 16 residues. Germline values: CDR1 LGHNA, CDR2 YSLEER.

This chain connects TRBV4-3 to TRBJ1-3, with 10 bases fitting TRBD1. The origin of this receptor is a young woman who had been exposed to COVID-19. The sequenced sample was PBMCs or T cells enriched from blood (not recorded which). CDR3 sequence reads: CASSQETGGSGNTIYF. The CDR3 DNA reads TGCGCCAGCAGCCAAGAGACAGGGGGCAGTGGAAACACCATATATTTT.